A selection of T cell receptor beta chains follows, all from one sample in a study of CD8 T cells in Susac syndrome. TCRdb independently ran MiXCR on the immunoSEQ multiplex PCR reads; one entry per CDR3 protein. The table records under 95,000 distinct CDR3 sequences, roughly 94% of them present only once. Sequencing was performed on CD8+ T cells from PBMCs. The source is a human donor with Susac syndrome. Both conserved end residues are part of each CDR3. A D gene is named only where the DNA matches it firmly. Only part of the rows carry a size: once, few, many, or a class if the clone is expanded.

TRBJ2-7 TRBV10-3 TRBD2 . CAISEPGLAGANDEQYF TGTGCCATCAGTGAGCCCGGTCTAGCGGGAGCAAATGACGAGCAGTACTTC
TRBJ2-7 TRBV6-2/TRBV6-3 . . CASSLTAYEQYF TGTGCCAGCAGTTTGACAGCCTACGAGCAGTACTTC
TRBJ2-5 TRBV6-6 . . CASWGSQRETQYF TGTGCCAGCTGGGGAAGCCAAAGGGAGACCCAGTACTTC
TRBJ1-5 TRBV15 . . CATSIMGGNQPQHF TGTGCCACCAGCATCATGGGGGGGAATCAGCCCCAGCATTTT
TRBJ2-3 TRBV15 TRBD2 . CATSLGLAGVEADTQYF TGTGCCACCAGCCTGGGACTAGCGGGAGTTGAAGCAGATACGCAGTATTTT
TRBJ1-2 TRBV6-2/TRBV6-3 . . CASSVQGAYGYTF TGTGCCAGCAGTGTACAGGGAGCCTATGGCTACACCTTC
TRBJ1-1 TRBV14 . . CASSQDHGDTEAFF TGTGCCAGCAGCCAAGATCATGGTGACACTGAAGCTTTCTTT
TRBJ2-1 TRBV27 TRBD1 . CASSLTGPSYNEQFF TGTGCCAGCAGTCTGACAGGGCCTTCTTACAATGAGCAGTTCTTC
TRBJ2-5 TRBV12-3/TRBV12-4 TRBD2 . CASSFDPWTSGSLETQYF TGTGCCAGCAGTTTTGACCCTTGGACTAGCGGGAGCTTGGAGACCCAGTACTTC
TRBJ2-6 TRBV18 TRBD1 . CASSPGDRVSGANVLTF TGTGCCAGCTCACCGGGGGACAGGGTCTCCGGGGCCAACGTCCTGACTTTC
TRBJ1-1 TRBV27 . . CASSPGGGNTEAFF TGTGCCAGCAGTCCGGGGGGAGGGAACACTGAAGCTTTCTTT
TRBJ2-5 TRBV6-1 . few CASIGGLRETQYF TGTGCCAGCATCGGGGGACTCCGGGAGACCCAGTACTTC
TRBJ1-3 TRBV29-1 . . CSVEGLVNEGNTIYF TGCAGCGTTGAAGGACTTGTAAACGAGGGAAACACCATATATTTT
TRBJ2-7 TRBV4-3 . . CASSQDTSSYEQYF TGCGCCAGCAGCCAAGATACCAGCTCCTACGAGCAGTACTTC
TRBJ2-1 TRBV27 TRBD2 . CASSLAGVGWNEQFF TGTGCCAGCAGTTTAGCGGGAGTCGGGTGGAATGAGCAGTTCTTC
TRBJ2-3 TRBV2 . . CASSEAEADTQYF TGTGCCAGCAGTGAAGCAGAGGCAGATACGCAGTATTTT
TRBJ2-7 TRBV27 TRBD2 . CASSLLAGVSEQYF TGTGCCAGCAGTCTACTAGCGGGAGTAAGCGAGCAGTACTTC
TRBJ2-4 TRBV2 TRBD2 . CASSELAGGPKNIQYF TGTGCCAGCAGTGAACTAGCGGGAGGGCCCAAAAACATTCAGTACTTC
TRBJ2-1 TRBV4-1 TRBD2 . CASSHGLGPTDEQFF TGCGCCAGCAGCCACGGACTAGGACCCACGGATGAGCAGTTCTTC
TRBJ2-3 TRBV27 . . CASSRAGTSTDTQYF TGTGCCAGCAGCCGTGCCGGGACATCCACAGATACGCAGTATTTT
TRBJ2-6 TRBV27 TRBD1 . CASGTELSGANVLTF TGTGCCAGTGGGACAGAACTCTCTGGGGCCAACGTCCTGACTTTC
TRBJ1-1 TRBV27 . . CASSLSVRANTEAFF TGTGCCAGCAGTTTATCGGTCCGAGCGAACACTGAAGCTTTCTTT
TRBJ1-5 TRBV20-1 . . CSAINTQEINQPQHF TGCAGTGCTATAAATACTCAGGAGATCAATCAGCCCCAGCATTTT
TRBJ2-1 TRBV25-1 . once CASRAPGVNEQFF TGTGCCAGCCGAGCCCCTGGGGTAAATGAGCAGTTCTTC
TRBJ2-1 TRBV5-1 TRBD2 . CASSLLAGDWEQFF TGCGCCAGCAGCTTACTAGCGGGAGACTGGGAGCAGTTCTTC
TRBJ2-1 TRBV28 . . CAGAPRMTVNEQFF TGTGCGGGGGCTCCGCGGATGACCGTCAATGAGCAGTTCTTC
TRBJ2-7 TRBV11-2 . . CASSLTAWEQYF TGTGCCAGCAGCTTAACGGCTTGGGAGCAGTACTTC
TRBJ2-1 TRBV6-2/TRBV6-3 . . CASSYGGEQFF TGTGCCAGCAGTTACGGGGGCGAGCAGTTCTTC
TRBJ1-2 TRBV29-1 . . CSVEDGPTGGYTF TGCAGCGTTGAAGACGGGCCGACGGGAGGCTACACCTTC
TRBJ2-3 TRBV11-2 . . CASSMTVGDTQYF TGTGCCAGCAGCATGACGGTTGGAGATACGCAGTATTTT
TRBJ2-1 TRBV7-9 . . CASSDTSYNEQFF TGTGCCAGCAGCGATACTAGTTACAATGAGCAGTTCTTC
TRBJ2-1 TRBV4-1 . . CASSQDHLQSNNEQFF TGCGCCAGCAGCCAAGATCATTTACAGTCAAACAATGAGCAGTTCTTC
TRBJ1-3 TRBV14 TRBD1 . CASSSQAQGAYTIYF TGTGCCAGCAGCTCCCAGGCACAGGGGGCATACACCATATATTTT
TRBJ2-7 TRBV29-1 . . CTVEQGPYEQYF TGCACCGTTGAACAGGGCCCCTACGAGCAGTACTTC
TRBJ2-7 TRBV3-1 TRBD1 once CASSQNRGIYEQYF TGTGCCAGCAGCCAAAACAGGGGGATCTACGAGCAGTACTTC
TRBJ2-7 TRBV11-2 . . CASSLSPEGYEQYF TGTGCCAGCAGCTTAAGTCCCGAGGGCTACGAGCAGTACTTC
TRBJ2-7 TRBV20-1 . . CSARGGSYEQYF TGCAGTGCTAGAGGGGGATCCTACGAGCAGTACTTC
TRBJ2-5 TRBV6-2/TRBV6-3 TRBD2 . CASSYPPAVAGGRETQYF TGTGCCAGCAGTTACCCGCCGGCAGTGGCGGGAGGGAGAGAGACCCAGTACTTC
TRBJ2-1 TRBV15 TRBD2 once CATSIGTSGNEQFF TGTGCCACCAGCATCGGTACTAGCGGCAATGAGCAGTTCTTC
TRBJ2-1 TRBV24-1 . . CATSDRVRVSYNEQFF TGTGCCACCAGTGATCGGGTCCGGGTCTCCTACAATGAGCAGTTCTTC
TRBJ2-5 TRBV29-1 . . CSVETALQETQYF TGCAGCGTTGAAACGGCCCTCCAAGAGACCCAGTACTTC
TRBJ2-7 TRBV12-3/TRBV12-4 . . CASGTDGYEQYF TGTGCCAGTGGGACGGATGGTTACGAGCAGTACTTC
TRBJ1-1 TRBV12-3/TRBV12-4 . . CASSFGVTEAFF TGTGCCAGCAGTTTCGGGGTGACTGAAGCTTTCTTT
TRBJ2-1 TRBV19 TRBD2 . CASNLAGGINEQFF TGTGCCAGCAATCTAGCGGGAGGCATCAATGAGCAGTTCTTC
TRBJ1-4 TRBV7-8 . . CASSQRTTGEKLFF TGTGCCAGCAGCCAGCGGACAACCGGCGAAAAACTGTTTTTT
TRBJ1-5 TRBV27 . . CASSLGADNQPQHF TGTGCCAGCAGTCTGGGGGCAGACAATCAGCCCCAGCATTTT
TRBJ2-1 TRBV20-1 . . CSAGGLGEQFF TGCAGTGCGGGCGGACTGGGTGAGCAGTTCTTC
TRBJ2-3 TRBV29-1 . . CSVEGRSIRDTQYF TGCAGCGTCGAAGGGCGGTCTATTAGAGATACGCAGTATTTT
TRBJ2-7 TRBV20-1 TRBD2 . CSARPSGIMYEQYF TGCAGTGCTAGGCCCAGCGGGATAATGTACGAGCAGTACTTC
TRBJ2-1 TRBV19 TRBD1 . CASLGQGDNNEQFF TGTGCCAGTTTGGGACAGGGAGACAACAATGAGCAGTTCTTC
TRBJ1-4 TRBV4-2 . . CASSLDGVKLFF TGTGCCAGCAGCCTGGACGGGGTAAAACTGTTTTTT